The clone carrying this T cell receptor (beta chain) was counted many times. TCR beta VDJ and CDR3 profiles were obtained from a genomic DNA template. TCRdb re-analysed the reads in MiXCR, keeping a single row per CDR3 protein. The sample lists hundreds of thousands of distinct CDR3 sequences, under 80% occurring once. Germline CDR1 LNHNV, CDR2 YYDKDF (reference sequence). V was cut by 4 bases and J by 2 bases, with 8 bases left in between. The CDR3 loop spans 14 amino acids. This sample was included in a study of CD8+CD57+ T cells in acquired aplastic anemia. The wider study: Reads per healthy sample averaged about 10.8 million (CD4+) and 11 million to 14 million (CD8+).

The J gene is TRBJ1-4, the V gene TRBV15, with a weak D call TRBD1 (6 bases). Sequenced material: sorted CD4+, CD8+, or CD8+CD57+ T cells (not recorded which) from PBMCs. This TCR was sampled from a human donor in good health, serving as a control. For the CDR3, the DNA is TGTGCCACCAGCACAGGGGCTACTAATGAAAAACTGTTTTTT. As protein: CATSTGATNEKLFF.